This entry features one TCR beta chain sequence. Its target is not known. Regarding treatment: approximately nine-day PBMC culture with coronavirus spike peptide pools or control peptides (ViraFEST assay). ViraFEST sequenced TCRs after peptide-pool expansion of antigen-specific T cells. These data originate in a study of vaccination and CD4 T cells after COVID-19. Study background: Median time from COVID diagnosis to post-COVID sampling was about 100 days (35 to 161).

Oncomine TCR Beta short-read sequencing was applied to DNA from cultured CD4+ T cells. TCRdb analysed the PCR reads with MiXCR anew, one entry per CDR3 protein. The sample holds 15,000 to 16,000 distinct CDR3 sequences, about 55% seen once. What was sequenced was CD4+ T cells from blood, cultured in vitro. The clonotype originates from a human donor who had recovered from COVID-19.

The CDR3 DNA reads TGTGCCATCAGGGCACGGGACACTGAAGCTTTCTTT. Translating it yields CAIRARDTEAFF. The chain recombines TRBV10-3 with TRBJ1-1, with D hard to call. The V gene lost 6 bases and the J gene lost 3 bases, with 8 bases spanning the gap. The CDR3 runs 12 residues. Germline V gene data show CDR1 as ENHRY and CDR2 as SYGVKD.